This TCR beta chain was retrieved from a study of blood T cell repertoires in COVID-19. The overall study: Samples representing acute and convalescent COVID-19 were sourced from the United States, Italy and Spain. Sample material is recorded as cDNA or gDNA derived from T cells, B-cell-depleted T cells, or PBMCs.

Germline values: CDR1 SNHLY, CDR2 FYNNEI. The CDR3 has 15 amino acids. With V trimmed by 5 bases and J by 9 bases, 10 bases remained unmatched. Seattle enrolled patients during active infection and tracked them longitudinally. Source study methods: For nucleated cells, counts were estimated from reference gene primer amplification. TCRdb's table, derived via immunoSEQ multiplex PCR, lists solely in-frame clones and lacks some. V, J and clone size reflect that table, while D and trimming were determined from the DNA. The data hold roughly 570,000 clones, with less than 90% observed a single time. The TCR originated in a woman aged 45-60 years with COVID-19, enrolled during active disease. The chain has TRBV2 and TRBJ1-6, with 7 bases that match TRBD1. The sample comprised peripheral blood. In DNA, the CDR3 is TGTGCCAGCAGTAATTTGGGGGACAGTGGTTCACCCCTCCACTTT. Translated, it gives CASSNLGDSGSPLHF.